Listed below are T cell receptor beta chains from one sample, sequenced in a study of T cells after yellow fever vaccination. TCRdb used MiXCR to reprocess the 5' RACE reads, holding one entry per CDR3 protein. The table records about 320,000 distinct CDR3 sequences, about 11% of them present only once. The material was CD4+ T cells sorted from PBMCs, obtained 45 days after the yellow fever booster vaccination. These receptors were collected from a man between 18 and 35 years old who received the YFV17D yellow fever vaccine. The conserved cysteine and the conserved F or W are not part of the CDR3 here. A D gene is named only where the DNA matches it firmly. Size values are once, few and many counts, or a class for expanded clones, and some rows have none.

TRBV7-2,NA,TRBD2,TRBJ2-3,ASSKGLALDTQY
TRBV7-8,many,NA,TRBJ2-7,ASSPQQGGPYEQY
TRBV7-2,few,NA,TRBJ2-5,ASSLAPARETQY
TRBV7-8,few,TRBD1,TRBJ1-1,ASSLEVRDRVPMNTEAF
TRBV5-1,few,NA,TRBJ2-7,ASSLGSGGSSYEQY
TRBV29-1,few,NA,TRBJ2-5,SVGGLETQY
TRBV7-2,NA,NA,TRBJ1-1,ASSSGIPNTEAF
TRBV25-1,NA,NA,TRBJ1-3,ASSEYLGRSEGNTIY
TRBV6-2/TRBV6-3,few,NA,TRBJ1-5,ASSPWGEGNQPQH
TRBV7-9,NA,TRBD2,TRBJ2-5,ASSLMPSGELETQY
TRBV5-1,NA,NA,TRBJ2-6,ASSETGANVLT
TRBV28,NA,NA,TRBJ1-2,ASSRGILYGYT
TRBV7-9,few,TRBD1,TRBJ1-5,ASSPTGGQPQH
TRBV6-5,NA,NA,TRBJ1-2,ASRSRENYGYT
TRBV12-3/TRBV12-4,many,NA,TRBJ2-2,ASSLVSGGTGELF
TRBV25-1,few,NA,TRBJ1-1,ASSEGGEGKTEAF
TRBV18,few,TRBD1,TRBJ2-7,ASSPGLLGQGPYEQY
TRBV11-2,NA,NA,TRBJ2-7,ASRNGDYEQY
TRBV18,few,TRBD2,TRBJ2-1,ASSRAGERAEQF
TRBV7-3,NA,TRBD2,TRBJ2-3,ASSTTSGGATQY
TRBV11-2,NA,NA,TRBJ2-1,ASSFKGDEQF
TRBV9,NA,NA,TRBJ1-5,ASSVEKRGNQPQH
TRBV6-2/TRBV6-3,NA,NA,TRBJ1-1,ASTPHSFLKTEAF
TRBV20-1,few,NA,TRBJ2-5,SATDGYQETQY
TRBV7-2,few,TRBD1,TRBJ1-1,ASSLRYRGNTEAF
TRBV20-1,NA,NA,TRBJ1-2,SARARVYGYT
TRBV3-1,NA,NA,TRBJ1-2,ASSLRSGGYGYT
TRBV7-2,few,NA,TRBJ1-1,ASRAWGTEAF
TRBV27,few,NA,TRBJ2-5,ASSLDDGETQY
TRBV5-8,NA,NA,TRBJ2-3,ASSLGGSTSTDTQY
TRBV2,many,NA,TRBJ2-2,ASLSSGLTGELF
TRBV7-2,NA,TRBD2,TRBJ2-5,ASSLGLAGGIKETQY
TRBV11-2,NA,NA,TRBJ1-1,ASSLASGLNTEAF
TRBV5-1,few,TRBD1,TRBJ2-2,ASSSPAGTGMGTGELF
TRBV6-5,few,NA,TRBJ2-7,ASSARGGYEQY
TRBV7-2,few,TRBD1,TRBJ2-5,ASSPRTGLETQY
TRBV24-1,few,TRBD2,TRBJ2-3,ATSDSTSGVKDTQY
TRBV6-5,few,NA,TRBJ1-6,ASSYSMGEGSNSPLH
TRBV4-3,few,TRBD1,TRBJ2-1,ASSRLTGTELNEQF
TRBV20-1,NA,TRBD2,TRBJ2-3,SASSGGSNTQY
TRBV6-5,NA,NA,TRBJ1-6,ATTKAGATSPLH
TRBV7-2,few,NA,TRBJ1-1,ASRSRRNTEAF
TRBV7-8,NA,NA,TRBJ1-5,ASSANGGGNQPQH
TRBV7-9,NA,TRBD2,TRBJ2-5,ASSTYGGAVQETQY
TRBV18,few,TRBD1,TRBJ1-2,ASSPSIDRGGGYT
TRBV4-3,few,NA,TRBJ1-1,ASTRQTGGLNTEAF
TRBV6-5,few,TRBD1,TRBJ2-1,ASTSHGQVMF
TRBV10-3,few,NA,TRBJ2-5,AISGGLYQETQY
TRBV6-2/TRBV6-3,few,TRBD1,TRBJ2-1,ASTLTGGYNEQF
TRBV27,few,TRBD1,TRBJ2-2,ASSRGRLIGELF
TRBV12-3/TRBV12-4,few,TRBD1,TRBJ2-4,ASSYPGQVRLIQY
TRBV5-1,NA,NA,TRBJ2-3,ASSFRGGSSTDTQY
TRBV5-1,few,NA,TRBJ1-4,ASSSGAGPNEKLF
TRBV6-5,NA,NA,TRBJ2-1,ASMRGSYNEQF
TRBV6-5,once,TRBD1,TRBJ1-6,ASSYLRTGGNSPLH
TRBV7-2,NA,TRBD2,TRBJ2-1,ASTPSGGLGEQF
TRBV12-3/TRBV12-4,many,NA,TRBJ1-1,ASSFLEGRAF